The 3 T cell receptor beta chains below all came from one sample that was sequenced in a study of blood T cell repertoires in COVID-19. The protocol was immunoSEQ multiplex PCR, while the TCRdb copy is restricted to in-frame clones and leaves out a portion. The table has 220,000 or so clones, about four fifths seen once. Sequencing input: peripheral blood. The receptors stem from a woman older than 75 with acute or convalescent COVID-19.

This sequence joins TRBV15 and TRBJ1-1; a weak D match, TRBD1 (6 bases). In germline, CDR1 is LNHNV, CDR2 YYDKDF (reference sequence). V gave up 0 bases and J gave up 3 bases, with 17 bases separating them. This CDR3 has 17 residues. The CDR3 nucleotides read TGTGCCACCAGCAGAGATCGTGGCGAAGGGGGGGACACTGAAGCTTTCTTT. Translation: CATSRDRGEGGDTEAFF.

The gene calls are TRBV10-3 and TRBJ1-6; D unresolved. Germline CDR1 is ENHRY and CDR2 is SYGVKD. This CDR3 region has 14 residues. Between the trimmed V and J ends, which lost 10 bases and 7 bases, there was a span of 17 bases. CDR3 sequence (DNA): TGTGCCACCGACCCGACGGAGGCAAATTCACCCCTCCACTTT. Protein: CATDPTEANSPLHF.

This clone has only one observation. The V call is TRBV4-3, the J call TRBJ2-7, with D perhaps matching TRBD1 (5 bases). The V end lost 0 bases, the J end lost 1 base, and 13 bases lay between the germline ends. This CDR3 comprises 16 residues. From germline, CDR1 is LGHNA and CDR2 YSLEER. In nucleotides, the CDR3 is TGCGCCAGCAGCCAAGAGTCAAGGGGTTTATCCTACGAGCAGTACTTC. Protein: CASSQESRGLSYEQYF.